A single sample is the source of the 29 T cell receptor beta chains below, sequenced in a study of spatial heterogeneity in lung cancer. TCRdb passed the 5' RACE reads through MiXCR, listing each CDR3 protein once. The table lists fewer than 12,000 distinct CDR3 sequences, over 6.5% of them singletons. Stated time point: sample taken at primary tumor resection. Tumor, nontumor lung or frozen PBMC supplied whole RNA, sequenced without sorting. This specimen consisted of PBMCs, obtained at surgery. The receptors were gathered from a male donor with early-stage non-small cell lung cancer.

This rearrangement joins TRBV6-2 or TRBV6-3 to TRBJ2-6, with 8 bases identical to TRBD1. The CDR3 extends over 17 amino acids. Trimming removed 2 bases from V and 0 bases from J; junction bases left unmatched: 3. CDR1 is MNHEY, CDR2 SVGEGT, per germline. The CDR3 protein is CASSYPTGASGANVLTF. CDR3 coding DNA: TGTGCCAGCAGTTACCCGACAGGGGCCTCTGGGGCCAACGTCCTGACTTTC.

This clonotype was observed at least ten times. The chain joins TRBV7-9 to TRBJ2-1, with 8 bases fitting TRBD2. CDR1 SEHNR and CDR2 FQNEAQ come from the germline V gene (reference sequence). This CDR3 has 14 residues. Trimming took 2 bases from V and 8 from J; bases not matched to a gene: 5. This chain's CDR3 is CASSLTGGADEQFF. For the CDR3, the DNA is TGTGCCAGCAGCTTAACCGGGGGGGCAGATGAGCAGTTCTTC.

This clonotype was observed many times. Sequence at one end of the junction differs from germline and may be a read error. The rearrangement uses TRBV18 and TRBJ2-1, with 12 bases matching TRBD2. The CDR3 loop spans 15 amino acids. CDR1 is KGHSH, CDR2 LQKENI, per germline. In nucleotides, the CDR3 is TGTGTCAGCTCGCCACTAGCGGGGGGTTACAATGAGCAGTTCTTC. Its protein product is CVSSPLAGGYNEQFF.

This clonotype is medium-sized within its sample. The CDR3 sequence is CASSPHPPSGGAKRTDTQYF. Here the CDR3 DNA reads TGTGCCAGCTCACCCCACCCTCCTAGCGGGGGGGCTAAACGCACAGATACGCAGTATTTT. V is TRBV18 and J is TRBJ2-3; 12 bases map to TRBD2. The V segment lost 3 bases and the J segment 1 base; nucleotides outside the gene matches: 14. This CDR3 is built from 20 residues. Per germline, CDR1 KGHSH and CDR2 LQKENI.

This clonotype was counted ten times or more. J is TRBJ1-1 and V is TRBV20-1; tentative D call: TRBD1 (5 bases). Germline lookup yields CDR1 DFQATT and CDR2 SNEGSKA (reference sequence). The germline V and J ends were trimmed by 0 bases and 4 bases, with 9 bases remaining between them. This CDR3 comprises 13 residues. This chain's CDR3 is CSARDAGGTEAFF. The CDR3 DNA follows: TGCAGTGCTAGAGATGCGGGGGGCACTGAAGCTTTCTTT.

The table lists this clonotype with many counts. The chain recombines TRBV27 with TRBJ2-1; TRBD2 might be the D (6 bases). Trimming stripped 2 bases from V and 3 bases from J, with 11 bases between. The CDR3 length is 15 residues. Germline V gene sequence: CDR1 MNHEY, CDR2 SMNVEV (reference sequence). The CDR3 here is CASSLPGEGYNEQFF. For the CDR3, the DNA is TGTGCCAGCAGTTTACCGGGAGAGGGCTACAATGAGCAGTTCTTC.

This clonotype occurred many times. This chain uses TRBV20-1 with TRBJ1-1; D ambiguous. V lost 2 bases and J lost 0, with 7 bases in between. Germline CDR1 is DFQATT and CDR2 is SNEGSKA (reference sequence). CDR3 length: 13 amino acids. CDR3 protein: CSARQSMNTEAFF. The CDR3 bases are TGCAGTGCTAGACAAAGCATGAACACTGAAGCTTTCTTT.

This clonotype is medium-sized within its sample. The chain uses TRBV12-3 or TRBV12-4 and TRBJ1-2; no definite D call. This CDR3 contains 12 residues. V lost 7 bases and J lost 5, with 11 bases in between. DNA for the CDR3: TGTGCCAGCACCTTGGGAGTTTATGGCTACACCTTC. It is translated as CASTLGVYGYTF.

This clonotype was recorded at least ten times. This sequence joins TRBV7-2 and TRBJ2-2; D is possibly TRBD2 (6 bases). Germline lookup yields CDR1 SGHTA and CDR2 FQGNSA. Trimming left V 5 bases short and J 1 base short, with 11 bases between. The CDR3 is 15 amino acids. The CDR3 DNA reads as TGTGCCAGCAGCCCTGCGGGGTTGAACACCGGGGAGCTGTTTTTT. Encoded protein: CASSPAGLNTGELFF.

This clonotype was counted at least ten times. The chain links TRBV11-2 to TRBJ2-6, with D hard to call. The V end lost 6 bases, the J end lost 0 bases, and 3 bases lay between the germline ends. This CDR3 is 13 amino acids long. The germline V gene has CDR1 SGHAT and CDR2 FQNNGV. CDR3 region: CASRYSGANVLTF. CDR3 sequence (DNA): TGTGCCAGCAGGTACTCTGGGGCCAACGTCCTGACTTTC.

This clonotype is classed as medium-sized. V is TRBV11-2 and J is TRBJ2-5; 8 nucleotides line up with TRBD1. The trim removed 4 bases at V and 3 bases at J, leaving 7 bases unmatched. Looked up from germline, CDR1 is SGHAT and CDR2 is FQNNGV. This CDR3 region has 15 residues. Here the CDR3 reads CASSWAGTGEETQYF. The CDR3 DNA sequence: TGTGCCAGCAGCTGGGCCGGGACAGGTGAAGAGACCCAGTACTTC.

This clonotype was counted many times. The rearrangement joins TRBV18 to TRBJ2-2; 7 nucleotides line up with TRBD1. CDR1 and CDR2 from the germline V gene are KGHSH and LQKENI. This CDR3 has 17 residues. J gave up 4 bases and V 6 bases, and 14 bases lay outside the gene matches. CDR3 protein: CASSTGTAPIVTGELFF. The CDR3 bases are TGTGCCAGCTCGACCGGGACAGCCCCGATCGTCACCGGGGAGCTGTTTTTT.

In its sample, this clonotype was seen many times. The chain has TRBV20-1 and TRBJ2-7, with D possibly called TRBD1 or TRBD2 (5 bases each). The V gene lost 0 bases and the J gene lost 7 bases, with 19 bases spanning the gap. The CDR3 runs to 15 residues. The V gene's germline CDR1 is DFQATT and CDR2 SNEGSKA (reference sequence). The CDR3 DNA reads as TGCAGTGCTAGAGACTCCGGGACGGGCTATGGGGAGCAGTACTTC. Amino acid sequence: CSARDSGTGYGEQYF.

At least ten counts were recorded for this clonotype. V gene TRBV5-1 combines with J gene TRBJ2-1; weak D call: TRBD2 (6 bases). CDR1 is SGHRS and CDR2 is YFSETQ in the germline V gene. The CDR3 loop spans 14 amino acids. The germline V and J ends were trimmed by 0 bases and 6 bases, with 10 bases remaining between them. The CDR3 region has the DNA TGCGCCAGCAGCTTGGGTGTGGGGGGCAATGAGCAGTTCTTC. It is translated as CASSLGVGGNEQFF.

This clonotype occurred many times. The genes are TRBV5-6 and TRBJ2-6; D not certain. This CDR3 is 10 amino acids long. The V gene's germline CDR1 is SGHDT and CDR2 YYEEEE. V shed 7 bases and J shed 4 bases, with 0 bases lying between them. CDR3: CASGANVLTF. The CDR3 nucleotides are TGTGCCAGCGGGGCCAACGTCCTGACTTTC. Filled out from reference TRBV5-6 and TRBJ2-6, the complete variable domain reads DAGVTQSPTHLIKTRGQQVTLRCSPKSGHDTVSWYQQALGQGPQFIFQYYEEEERQRGNFPDRFSGHQFPNYSSELNVNALLLGDSALYLCASGANVLTFGAGSRLTVL.

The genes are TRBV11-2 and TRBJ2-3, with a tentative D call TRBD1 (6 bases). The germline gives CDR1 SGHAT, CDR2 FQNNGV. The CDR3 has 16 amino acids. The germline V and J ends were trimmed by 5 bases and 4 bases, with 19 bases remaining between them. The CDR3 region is CASSLGHLIAADTQYF. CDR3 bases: TGTGCCAGCAGCCTGGGACATCTTATTGCCGCAGATACGCAGTATTTT.

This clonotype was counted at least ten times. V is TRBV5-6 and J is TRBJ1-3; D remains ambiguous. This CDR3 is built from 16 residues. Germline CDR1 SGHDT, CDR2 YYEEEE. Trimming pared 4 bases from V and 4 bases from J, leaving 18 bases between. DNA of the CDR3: TGTGCCAGCAGCAGCTTAGTCGCCTCTTGGGGAAACACCATATATTTT. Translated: CASSSLVASWGNTIYF.

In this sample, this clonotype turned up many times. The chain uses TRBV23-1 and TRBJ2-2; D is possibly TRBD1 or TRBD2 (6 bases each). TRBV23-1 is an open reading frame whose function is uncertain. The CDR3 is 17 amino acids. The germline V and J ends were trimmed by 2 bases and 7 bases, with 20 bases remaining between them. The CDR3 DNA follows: TGCGCCAGCAGTCAACGCCACAACCGGGGGCAGCACGGGGAGCTGTTTTTT. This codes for CASSQRHNRGQHGELFF.

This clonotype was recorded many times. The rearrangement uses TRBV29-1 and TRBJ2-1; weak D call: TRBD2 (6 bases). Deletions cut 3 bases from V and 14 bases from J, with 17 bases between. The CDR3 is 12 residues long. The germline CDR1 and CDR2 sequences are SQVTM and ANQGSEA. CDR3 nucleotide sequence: TGCAGCGTTGACGGGGGAGACGGAAGGGAGTTCTTC. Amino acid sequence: CSVDGGDGREFF.

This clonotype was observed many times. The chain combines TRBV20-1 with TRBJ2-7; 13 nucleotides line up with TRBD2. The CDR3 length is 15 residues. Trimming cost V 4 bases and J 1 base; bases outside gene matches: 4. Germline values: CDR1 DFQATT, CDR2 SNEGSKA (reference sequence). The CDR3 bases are TGCAGTGCTACCGGACTAGCGGGAGTTTCCTACGAGCAGTACTTC. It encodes CSATGLAGVSYEQYF.

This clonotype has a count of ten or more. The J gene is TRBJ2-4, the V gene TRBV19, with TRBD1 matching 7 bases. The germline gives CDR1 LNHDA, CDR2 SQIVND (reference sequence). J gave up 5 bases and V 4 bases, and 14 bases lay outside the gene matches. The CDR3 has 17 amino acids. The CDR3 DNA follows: TGTGCCAGTAGTAGGGAGACAGGGTGGGCTTTGGAAAACATTCAGTACTTC. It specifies CASSRETGWALENIQYF.

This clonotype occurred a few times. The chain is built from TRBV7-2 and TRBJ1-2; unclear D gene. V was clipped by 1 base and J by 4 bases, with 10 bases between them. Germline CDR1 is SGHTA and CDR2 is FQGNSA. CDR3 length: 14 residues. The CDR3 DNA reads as TGTGCCAGCAGCTTAGGCGTTGGTATCTATGGCTACACCTTC. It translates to CASSLGVGIYGYTF.

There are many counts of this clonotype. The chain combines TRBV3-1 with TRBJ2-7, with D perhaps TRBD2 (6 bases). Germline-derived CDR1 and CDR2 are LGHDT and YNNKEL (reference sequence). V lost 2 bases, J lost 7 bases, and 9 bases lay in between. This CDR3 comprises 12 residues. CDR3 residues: CASSQNRGEQYF. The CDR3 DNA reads TGTGCCAGCAGCCAAAACCGGGGGGAGCAGTACTTC.

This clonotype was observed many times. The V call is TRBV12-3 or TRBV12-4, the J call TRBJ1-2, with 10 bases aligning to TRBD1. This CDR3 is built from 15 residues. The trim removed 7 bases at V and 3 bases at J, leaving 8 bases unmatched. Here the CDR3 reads CASTGTGVPDYGYTF. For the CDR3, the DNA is TGTGCCAGCACGGGGACAGGGGTTCCTGACTATGGCTACACCTTC.

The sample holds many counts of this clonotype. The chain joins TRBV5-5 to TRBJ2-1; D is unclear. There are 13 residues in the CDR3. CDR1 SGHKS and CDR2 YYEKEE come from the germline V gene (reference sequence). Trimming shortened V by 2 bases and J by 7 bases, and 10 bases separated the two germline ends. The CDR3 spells CASSFSLGNEQFF. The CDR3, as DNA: TGTGCCAGCAGCTTCTCCTTGGGGAATGAGCAGTTCTTC.

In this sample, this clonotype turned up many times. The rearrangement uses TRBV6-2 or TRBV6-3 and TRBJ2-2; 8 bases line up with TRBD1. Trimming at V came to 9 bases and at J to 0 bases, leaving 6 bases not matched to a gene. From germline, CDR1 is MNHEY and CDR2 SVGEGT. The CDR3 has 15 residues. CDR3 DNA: TGTGCCAGTAGACAGGGGATCTCGAACACCGGGGAGCTGTTTTTT. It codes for CASRQGISNTGELFF.

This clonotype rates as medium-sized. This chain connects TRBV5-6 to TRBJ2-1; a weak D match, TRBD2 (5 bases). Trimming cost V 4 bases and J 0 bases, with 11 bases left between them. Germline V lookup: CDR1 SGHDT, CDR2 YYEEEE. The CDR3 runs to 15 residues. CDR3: CASSPSGISYNEQFF. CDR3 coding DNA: TGTGCCAGCAGCCCCAGCGGAATCTCCTACAATGAGCAGTTCTTC.

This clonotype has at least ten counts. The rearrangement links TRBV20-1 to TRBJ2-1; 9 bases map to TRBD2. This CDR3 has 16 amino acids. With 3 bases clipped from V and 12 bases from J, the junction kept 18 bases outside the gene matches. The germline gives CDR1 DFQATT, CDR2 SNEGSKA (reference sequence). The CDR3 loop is CSARPTIWTSEVWQFF. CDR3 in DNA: TGCAGTGCTAGGCCCACTATATGGACTAGCGAAGTGTGGCAGTTCTTC.

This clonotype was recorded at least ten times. The CDR3 DNA follows: TGTGCCAGCAGTTATGACTGGGGCGGGGAGACCCAGTACTTC. Translation gives CASSYDWGGETQYF. This chain joins TRBV6-5 and TRBJ2-5; possibly TRBD1 or TRBD2 for D (5 bases each). V was pared by 3 bases and J by 5 bases, with 13 bases between. Per germline, CDR1 MNHEY and CDR2 SVGAGI. CDR3 length: 14 amino acids.